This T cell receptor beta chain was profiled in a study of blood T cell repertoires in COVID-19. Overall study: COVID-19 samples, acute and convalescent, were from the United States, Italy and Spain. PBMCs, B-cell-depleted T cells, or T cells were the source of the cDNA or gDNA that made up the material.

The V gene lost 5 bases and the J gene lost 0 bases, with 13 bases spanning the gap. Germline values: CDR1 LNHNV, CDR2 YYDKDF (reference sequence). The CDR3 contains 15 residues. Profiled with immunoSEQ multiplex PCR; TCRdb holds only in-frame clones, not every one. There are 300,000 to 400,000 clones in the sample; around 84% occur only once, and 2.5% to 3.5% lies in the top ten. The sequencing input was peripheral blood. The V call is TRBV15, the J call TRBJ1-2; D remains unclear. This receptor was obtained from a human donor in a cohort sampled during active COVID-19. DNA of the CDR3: TGTGCCACCAGCGTCCTACGGGGTTCTAACTATGGCTACACCTTC. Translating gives CATSVLRGSNYGYTF.